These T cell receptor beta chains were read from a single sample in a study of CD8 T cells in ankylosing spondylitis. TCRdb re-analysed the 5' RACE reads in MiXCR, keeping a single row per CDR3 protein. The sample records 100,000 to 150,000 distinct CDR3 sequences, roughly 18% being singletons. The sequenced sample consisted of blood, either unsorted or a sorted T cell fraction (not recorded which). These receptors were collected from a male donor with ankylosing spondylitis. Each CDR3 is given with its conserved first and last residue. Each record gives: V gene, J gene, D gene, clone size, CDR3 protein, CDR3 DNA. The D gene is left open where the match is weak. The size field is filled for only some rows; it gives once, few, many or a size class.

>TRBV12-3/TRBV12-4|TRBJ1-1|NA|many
CASTSLGKNTEAFF
TGTGCCAGCACCAGCCTGGGGAAGAACACTGAAGCTTTCTTT
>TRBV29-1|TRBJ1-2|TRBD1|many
CSVEDRDRAYGYTF
TGCAGCGTTGAAGATCGGGACAGGGCCTATGGCTACACCTTC
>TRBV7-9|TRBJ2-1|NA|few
CASRLAPDNEQFF
TGTGCCAGCAGACTAGCCCCCGACAATGAGCAGTTCTTC
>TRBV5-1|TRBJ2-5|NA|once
CASRGVASETQYF
TGCGCCAGCCGAGGGGTTGCTTCAGAGACCCAGTACTTC
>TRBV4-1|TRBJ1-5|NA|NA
CASSQERAQDQPQHF
TGCGCCAGCAGCCAAGAGAGGGCTCAGGATCAGCCCCAGCATTTT
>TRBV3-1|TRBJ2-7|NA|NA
CASSQASRTPEQYF
TGTGCCAGCAGCCAAGCCAGTCGGACCCCCGAGCAGTACTTC
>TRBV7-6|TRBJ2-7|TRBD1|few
CASSYGTGFLAEQYF
TGTGCCAGCAGCTATGGGACAGGGTTTCTTGCCGAGCAGTACTTC
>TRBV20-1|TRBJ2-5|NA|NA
CSARGIPGQPLAQYF
TGCAGTGCTAGGGGGATTCCGGGTCAACCCCTGGCCCAGTACTTC
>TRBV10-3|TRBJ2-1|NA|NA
CAISEPDTDEQFF
TGTGCCATCAGTGAGCCAGATACAGATGAGCAGTTCTTC
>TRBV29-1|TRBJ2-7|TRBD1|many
CSVDEGAAEQYF
TGCAGCGTTGACGAGGGGGCAGCCGAGCAGTACTTC
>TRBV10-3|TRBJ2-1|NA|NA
CAISGVGSYNEQFF
TGTGCCATCAGTGGGGTGGGCAGCTACAATGAGCAGTTCTTC
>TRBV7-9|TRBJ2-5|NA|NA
CASSLGGADQETQYF
TGTGCCAGCAGCTTAGGGGGAGCGGATCAAGAGACCCAGTACTTC
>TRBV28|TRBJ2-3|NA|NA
CASQGYTDTQYF
TGTGCCAGCCAGGGCTACACAGATACGCAGTATTTT
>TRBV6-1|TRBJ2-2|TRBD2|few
CASSRRFLAGGAGELFF
TGTGCCAGCAGCCGTCGTTTTTTAGCGGGAGGAGCCGGGGAGCTGTTTTTT
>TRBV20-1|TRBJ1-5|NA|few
CSARAGTDVLSNQPQHF
TGCAGTGCTAGAGCCGGGACGGATGTTCTTAGCAATCAGCCCCAGCATTTT
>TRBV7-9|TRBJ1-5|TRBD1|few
CASSAGQPAGPQHF
TGTGCCAGCAGCGCGGGACAGCCCGCTGGGCCCCAGCATTTT
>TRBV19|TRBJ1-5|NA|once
CASSISGEDNQPQHF
TGTGCCAGTAGTATTTCAGGAGAGGACAATCAGCCCCAGCATTTT
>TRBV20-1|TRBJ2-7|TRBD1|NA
CSARDGDRGSYEQYF
TGCAGTGCTAGAGACGGGGACAGGGGCTCCTACGAGCAGTACTTC
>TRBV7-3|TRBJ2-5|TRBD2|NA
CASSLGGGKETQYF
TGTGCCAGCAGCTTAGGGGGAGGGAAAGAGACCCAGTACTTC
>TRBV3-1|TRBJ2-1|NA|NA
CASSQVLAKKQFF
TGTGCCAGCAGCCAAGTACTGGCCAAGAAGCAGTTCTTC
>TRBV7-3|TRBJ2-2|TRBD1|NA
CASSRTGKVSGELFF
TGTGCCAGCAGCAGGACAGGGAAAGTATCCGGGGAGCTGTTTTTT
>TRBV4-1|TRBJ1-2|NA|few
CAAGRLGGYTF
TGCGCCGCCGGCAGGTTGGGGGGCTACACCTTC
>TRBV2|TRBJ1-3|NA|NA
CASSDARGGSGNTIYF
TGTGCCAGCAGTGACGCCCGGGGAGGCTCTGGAAACACCATATATTTT
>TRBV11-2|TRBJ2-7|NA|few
CASSLAGLLTYEQYF
TGTGCCAGCAGCTTAGCTGGGCTGCTTACCTACGAGCAGTACTTC